One sample yielded the 31 T cell receptor beta chains listed below, sequenced in a study of T cell responses to AZD1222 COVID-19 vaccine. Some clones are missing from TCRdb's copy, which holds only in-frame ones; the method was immunoSEQ multiplex PCR. In the table there are some 120,000 clones, about 90% of which are singletons. This material consisted of peripheral blood, taken on day 0 of MenACWY control vaccination. These receptors originate from an adult in good health.

The rearrangement links TRBV7-6 to TRBJ2-5; perhaps TRBD2 as D (6 bases). This CDR3 is built from 15 residues. V was clipped by 2 bases and J by 3 bases, with 13 bases between them. CDR1 is SGHVS and CDR2 is FNYEAQ in the germline V gene. Here the CDR3 DNA reads TGTGCCAGCAGCTTACGAGTGACTAGGGAAGAGACCCAGTACTTC. This codes for CASSLRVTREETQYF.

CDR3 protein: CASTGGNIQYF. CDR3 coding DNA: TGCGCCAGCACGGGAGGAAACATTCAGTACTTC. The V and J genes are TRBV10-2 and TRBJ2-4; 7 bases are shared with TRBD2. J gave up 6 bases and V 7 bases, and 0 bases lay outside the gene matches. The CDR3 has 11 residues. The germline V gene has CDR1 WSHSY and CDR2 SAAADI.

On this clone: The junction differs from germline at one of its ends, possibly a read error. The V call is TRBV27, the J call TRBJ2-1; no clear D gene. The CDR3 is 15 amino acids. CDR1 is MNHEY and CDR2 is SMNVEV in the germline V gene (reference sequence). The CDR3 sequence is CATTPWPRSSNEQFF. The DNA for the CDR3 is TGTGCCACCACCCCTTGGCCGCGGTCCTCCAATGAGCAGTTCTTC.

The gene calls are TRBV24-1 and TRBJ1-2; perhaps TRBD1 as D (6 bases). Trimming cost V 5 bases and J 2 bases, with 11 bases left between them. CDR3 length: 14 amino acids. Germline V gene data show CDR1 as KGHDR and CDR2 as SFDVKD. CDR3 residues: CATSAVDRNYGYTF. Here the CDR3 DNA reads TGTGCCACCAGTGCTGTTGACAGGAACTATGGCTACACCTTC.

V gene TRBV5-1 combines with J gene TRBJ2-3, with 7 bases identical to TRBD2. The trim removed 3 bases at V and 0 bases at J, leaving 1 base unmatched. CDR3 length: 14 residues. Germline V CDR1 and CDR2: SGHRS, YFSETQ. This CDR3 reads CASSWGGSTDTQYF. DNA for the CDR3: TGCGCCAGCAGCTGGGGGGGTAGCACAGATACGCAGTATTTT.

This rearrangement joins TRBV4-1 to TRBJ2-1; D is unclear. CDR3 length equals 11 residues. Germline CDR1 reads MGHRA; CDR2 reads YSYEKL. The V end was cut by 1 base, the J end by 6 bases, with 1 base between. CDR3 amino acids: CASSQVNEQFF. The CDR3 region has the DNA TGCGCCAGCAGCCAAGTCAATGAGCAGTTCTTC.

This sequence joins TRBV2 and TRBJ2-7; tentative D call: TRBD2 (6 bases). The CDR3 contains 15 residues. Germline loops: CDR1 SNHLY, CDR2 FYNNEI. V dropped 5 bases and J dropped 3 bases, with 17 bases sitting between them. CDR3 protein: CASSLSGTPFYEQYF. CDR3 DNA sequence: TGTGCCAGCAGTCTCTCCGGGACTCCATTCTACGAGCAGTACTTC. Full variable domain (outside the CDR3, taken from reference TRBV2 and TRBJ2-7): EPEVTQTPSHQVTQMGQEVILRCVPISNHLYFYWYRQILGQKVEFLVSFYNNEISEKSEIFDDQFSVERPDGSNFTLKIRSTKLEDSAMYFCASSLSGTPFYEQYFGPGTRLTVT.

The chain combines TRBV6-5 with TRBJ2-7, with D perhaps TRBD2 (5 bases). The CDR3 covers 15 residues. CDR1 and CDR2 (germline): MNHEY, SVGAGI. The V end lost 0 bases, the J end lost 4 bases, and 13 bases lay between the germline ends. The CDR3 here is CASSYSGLGRYEQYF. CDR3 nucleotide sequence: TGTGCCAGCAGTTACTCAGGACTTGGACGATACGAGCAGTACTTC.

The chain links TRBV6-2 or TRBV6-3 to TRBJ1-2; D is unresolved. The ends were cut back, 2 bases at V and 4 bases at J, with 8 bases in the middle. The CDR3 sequence is 13 residues long. Germline assignment: CDR1 MNHEY and CDR2 SVGEGT. CDR3 bases: TGTGCCAGCAGTTACGACCCAGTCTATGGCTACACCTTC. Translation: CASSYDPVYGYTF.

The chain couples TRBV5-5 to TRBJ2-7, with D perhaps TRBD1 (5 bases). V lost 0 bases, J lost 2 bases, and 9 bases lay in between. The CDR3 has 14 residues. Germline values: CDR1 SGHKS, CDR2 YYEKEE (reference sequence). The CDR3 loop is CASSLAQAAYEQYF. In DNA, the CDR3 is TGTGCCAGCAGCTTGGCACAGGCCGCCTACGAGCAGTACTTC.

This clone showed up just once. The V and J genes are TRBV18 and TRBJ2-7; 12 positions match TRBD1. The CDR3 extends over 15 amino acids. The V and J ends lost 2 bases and 5 bases, in that order; junction bases with no gene match: 4. Germline loops: CDR1 KGHSH, CDR2 LQKENI. DNA for the CDR3: TGTGCCAGCTCACCATTCGGGACAGGGGGCGACGAGCAGTACTTC. This codes for CASSPFGTGGDEQYF.

This chain uses TRBV5-1 with TRBJ2-3; 10 nucleotides align to TRBD2. CDR3 length: 17 residues. Germline CDR1 and CDR2: SGHRS and YFSETQ. With V trimmed by 0 bases and J by 2 bases, 6 bases remained unmatched. CDR3 sequence (DNA): TGCGCCAGCAGCTTGGGTTTAGCGGGAGGCACCACAGATACGCAGTATTTT. It is translated as CASSLGLAGGTTDTQYF. The whole variable domain, filled in from reference TRBV5-1 and TRBJ2-3, reads KAGVTQTPRYLIKTRGQQVTLSCSPISGHRSVSWYQQTPGQGLQFLFEYFSETQRNKGNFPGRFSGRQFSNSRSEMNVSTLELGDSALYLCASSLGLAGGTTDTQYFGPGTRLTVL.

V gene TRBV5-1 combines with J gene TRBJ1-1, with 11 bases lining up with TRBD1. The CDR3 contains 16 residues. The V segment lost 2 bases and the J segment 3 bases; nucleotides outside the gene matches: 6. In germline, CDR1 is SGHRS, CDR2 YFSETQ. CDR3 in DNA: TGCGCCAGCAGCTTTGGGACAGGGGGAAGGTACACTGAAGCTTTCTTT. It encodes CASSFGTGGRYTEAFF.

This sequence joins TRBV19 and TRBJ1-5, with 7 bases lining up with TRBD1. The CDR3 is 16 residues long. Germline CDR1 reads LNHDA; CDR2 reads SQIVND (reference sequence). After removal of 5 bases from V and 0 bases from J, the junction contained 7 bases not matched to a gene. CDR3 coding DNA: TGTGCCAGTAGTCCCTTGGGACAGTATAGCAATCAGCCCCAGCATTTT. Residues: CASSPLGQYSNQPQHF. The full variable domain, its missing parts supplied by reference TRBV19 and TRBJ1-5, is DGGITQSPKYLFRKEGQNVTLSCEQNLNHDAMYWYRQDPGQGLRLIYYSQIVNDFQKGDIAEGYSVSREKKESFPLTVTSAQKNPTAFYLCASSPLGQYSNQPQHFGDGTRLSIL.

The rearrangement joins TRBV27 to TRBJ2-5, with D maybe TRBD1 (6 bases). The V end was cut by 6 bases, the J end by 3 bases, with 14 bases between. The CDR3 sequence is 14 residues long. Germline-derived CDR1 and CDR2 are MNHEY and SMNVEV (reference sequence). The DNA for the CDR3 is TGTGCCAGCAGGCAGACCCCAGGGGAAGAGACCCAGTACTTC. It encodes CASRQTPGEETQYF.

The rearrangement joins TRBV2 to TRBJ1-1; 7 nucleotides align to TRBD1. The V gene end was trimmed by 6 bases and the J gene end by 0 bases; junction bases not matched to a gene: 1. The CDR3 consists of 13 residues. The germline CDR1 and CDR2 sequences are SNHLY and FYNNEI. The CDR3 loop reads CASSGTVNTEAFF. The CDR3 coding sequence is TGTGCCAGCAGCGGGACAGTGAACACTGAAGCTTTCTTT.

This rearrangement joins TRBV28 to TRBJ2-7; D not certain. The CDR3 has 12 amino acids. Germline V gives CDR1 MDHEN, CDR2 SYDVKM. Trimming stripped 2 bases from V and 4 bases from J, with 6 bases between. CDR3 amino acids: CASSLQDYEQYF. DNA for the CDR3: TGTGCCAGCAGTTTACAAGATTACGAGCAGTACTTC. Filled out from reference TRBV28 and TRBJ2-7, the complete variable domain reads DVKVTQSSRYLVKRTGEKVFLECVQDMDHENMFWYRQDPGLGLRLIYFSYDVKMKEKGDIPEGYSVSREKKERFSLILESASTNQTSMYLCASSLQDYEQYFGPGTRLTVT.

The chain combines TRBV19 with TRBJ2-1; 11 positions match TRBD2. This CDR3 is built from 15 residues. Germline V CDR1 and CDR2: LNHDA, SQIVND (reference sequence). V was clipped by 4 bases and J by 5 bases; unmatched bases: 4. CDR3: CASSTKGLADNEQFF. The CDR3, as DNA: TGTGCCAGTAGTACCAAGGGACTAGCGGACAATGAGCAGTTCTTC.

The chain links TRBV28 to TRBJ2-7; the D call may be TRBD1 or TRBD2 (5 bases each). Trimming removed 2 bases from V and 2 bases from J, with 16 bases in between. Germline loops: CDR1 MDHEN, CDR2 SYDVKM. CDR3 length: 16 amino acids. CDR3: CASSLHYRTPPYEQYF. CDR3 nucleotides: TGTGCCAGCAGTTTACATTACAGGACTCCCCCCTACGAGCAGTACTTC.

J is TRBJ2-1 and V is TRBV5-4, with D perhaps matching TRBD1 or TRBD2 (5 bases each). This CDR3 has 19 residues. In germline, CDR1 is SGHNT, CDR2 YYREEE (reference sequence). V lost 0 bases to trimming and J lost 0 bases, with 19 bases between them. The CDR3 bases are TGTGCCAGCAGCTTGGGGGGCCAGAGGAGGCCCAGCTCCTACAATGAGCAGTTCTTC. This encodes CASSLGGQRRPSSYNEQFF.

V gene TRBV27 combines with J gene TRBJ1-1; maybe TRBD1 (5 bases). V was cut by 7 bases and J by 4 bases, with 16 bases left in between. The CDR3 has 14 amino acids. Germline V gives CDR1 MNHEY, CDR2 SMNVEV (reference sequence). In nucleotides, the CDR3 is TGTGCCAGCACCTCAAACAGGATCGGCACTGAAGCTTTCTTT. Translation gives CASTSNRIGTEAFF.

The chain is built from TRBV10-1 and TRBJ1-2; no clear D gene. The CDR3 extends over 17 amino acids. Germline V gene lookup returns CDR1 WNHNN and CDR2 SYGVQD (reference sequence). Trimming removed 6 bases at V and 3 bases at J, with 23 bases between. The CDR3 bases are TGCGCCAGCAGCGCCGTCAGGATAGTTGCTCTCGACTATGGCTACACCTTC. Encoded protein: CASSAVRIVALDYGYTF.

The chain employs TRBV3-1 (or the pseudogene TRBV3-2) and TRBJ1-2; 9 nucleotides line up with TRBD1. V lost 1 base, J lost 7 bases, and 10 bases stayed unmatched. In germline, CDR1 is LGHDT, CDR2 YNNKEL (reference sequence). This CDR3 is built from 16 residues. This CDR3 reads CASSQGRTGARSGYTF. Here the CDR3 DNA reads TGTGCCAGCAGCCAAGGGAGGACAGGGGCCAGAAGTGGCTACACCTTC.

This rearrangement joins TRBV9 to TRBJ2-7; D gene unclear. The CDR3 runs to 12 residues. CDR1 and CDR2 (germline): SGDLS, YYNGEE. V lost 5 bases to trimming and J lost 0 bases, with 6 bases between them. The CDR3 here is CASSPPSYEQYF. DNA of the CDR3: TGTGCCAGCAGTCCCCCCTCCTACGAGCAGTACTTC.

V is TRBV15 and J is TRBJ2-2; 12 positions match TRBD2. CDR1 and CDR2 from the germline V gene are LNHNV and YYDKDF (reference sequence). This CDR3 contains 19 residues. V trimming: 2 bases; J trimming: 4 bases; junction bases outside the gene matches: 11. The CDR3 sequence: CATSRLVLAGGRGTGELFF. The CDR3 DNA reads TGTGCCACCAGCAGACTGGTTCTAGCGGGAGGGCGAGGCACCGGGGAGCTGTTTTTT.

This chain connects TRBV7-9 to TRBJ1-1; no definite D call. The germline V and J ends were trimmed by 4 bases and 1 base, with 7 bases remaining between them. CDR1 is SEHNR, CDR2 FQNEAQ, per germline (reference sequence). The CDR3 is 13 amino acids. The CDR3 protein is CASSSEGNTEAFF. As DNA, the CDR3 is TGTGCCAGCAGCTCCGAGGGGAACACTGAAGCTTTCTTT.

This chain links TRBV2 with TRBJ2-2; 10 nucleotides line up with TRBD2. CDR1 SNHLY and CDR2 FYNNEI come from the germline V gene. This CDR3 has 13 residues. J gave up 5 bases and V 9 bases, and 3 bases lay outside the gene matches. The CDR3 region is CASGLAETGELFF. The CDR3 DNA follows: TGTGCCAGTGGACTAGCGGAAACCGGGGAGCTGTTTTTT.

The J gene is TRBJ2-3, the V gene TRBV19, with D perhaps matching TRBD1 (6 bases). The V and J ends lost 5 bases and 0 bases respectively, with 12 bases between them. Germline values: CDR1 LNHDA, CDR2 SQIVND (reference sequence). This CDR3 has 15 residues. The CDR3 DNA reads as TGTGCCAGTAGTGGACAGTCTTCTAGCACAGATACGCAGTATTTT. Translation gives CASSGQSSSTDTQYF.

The V gene is TRBV12-2, the J gene TRBJ2-7; TRBD1 reflects the table's D call only, with no check against the DNA. TRBV12-2 is a recognized pseudogene. The CDR3 has 22 amino acids. As DNA, the CDR3 is TGTGCAAGTCGCTTAGCACCCCCCTCTGGCGGGACAGACACTTTGAGCTCCTACGAGCAGTACTTC. Amino acids: CASRLAPPSGGTDTLSSYEQYF.

The V call is TRBV7-6, the J call TRBJ2-2, with 12 bases that match TRBD2. The germline V gene encodes CDR1 SGHVS and CDR2 FNYEAQ. This CDR3 has 15 residues. With V trimmed by 5 bases and J by 7 bases, 5 bases remained unmatched. CDR3 bases: TGTGCCAGCAGCCGATTGACTAGCGGGGGCGGGGAGCTGTTTTTT. It translates to CASSRLTSGGGELFF.

The V call is TRBV6-6, the J call TRBJ2-2; the D is unclear. The CDR3 length is 12 residues. The germline V and J ends were trimmed by 4 bases and 5 bases, with 5 bases remaining between them. Germline loops: CDR1 MNHNY, CDR2 SVGAGI (reference sequence). Here the CDR3 reads CASSSITGELFF. The CDR3 nucleotides read TGTGCCAGCAGTTCTATTACCGGGGAGCTGTTTTTT.